Below are 29 T cell receptor beta chains sequenced from a single sample in a study of beta chain features in type 1 diabetes. Of the isolated RNA, all was reverse transcribed, and so the sequenced material was expressed TCRB transcripts. Measured with immunoSEQ multiplex PCR; TCRdb has only the in-frame clones, and not every one. The sample contains about 360,000 clones, around 13% of which appear only once. Source material: naive CD4+ T cells from blood. These receptors came from a man aged 18-30 years in good health.

There are a few counts of this clone. The chain uses TRBV30 and TRBJ2-5; D perhaps matches TRBD2 (6 bases). CDR1 is GTSNPN and CDR2 is SVGIG in the germline V gene (reference sequence). V was pared by 0 bases and J by 0 bases, with 8 bases between. The CDR3 sequence is 14 residues long. CDR3 in amino acids: CAWSVGGHQETQYF. The CDR3 region has the DNA TGTGCCTGGAGTGTGGGGGGACACCAAGAGACCCAGTACTTC.

The chain carries TRBV6-6 and TRBJ1-3; D is unclear. The CDR3 has 12 amino acids. Germline loops: CDR1 MNHNY, CDR2 SVGAGI (reference sequence). The V end was cut by 9 bases, the J end by 9 bases, with 15 bases between. In DNA, the CDR3 is TGTGCCAGTGGGCCTACCGATATCACCATATATTTT. Translating gives CASGPTDITIYF.

With regard to this clone: One end of the junction is discordant with germline, which a read error may explain. The CDR3 here is CASSLGRRQGTGTQYF. Written as DNA, the CDR3 is TGTGCCAGCAGTTTAGGGCGCCGGCAGGGTACAGGTACGCAGTATTTT. The V gene is TRBV28, the J gene TRBJ2-3, with D tentatively TRBD1 (5 bases). The CDR3 totals 16 residues. Germline V lookup: CDR1 MDHEN, CDR2 SYDVKM.

The CDR3 coding sequence is TGTGCCAGCAGCATGGGGGGGAAGGCTGGTTCACCCCTCCACTTT. It encodes CASSMGGKAGSPLHF. The V gene is TRBV11-2, the J gene TRBJ1-6; possibly TRBD1 for D (5 bases). The CDR3 runs to 15 residues. CDR1 is SGHAT and CDR2 is FQNNGV in the germline V gene. The germline V and J ends were trimmed by 5 bases and 9 bases, with 17 bases remaining between them.

V and J are TRBV28 and TRBJ2-6; 8 nucleotides agree with TRBD1. Losses at the gene ends were 5 bases for V and 2 bases for J; bases not matched to a gene: 5. The CDR3 runs 16 residues. The germline gives CDR1 MDHEN, CDR2 SYDVKM. As DNA, the CDR3 is TGTGCCAGCAGTCAAACAGGGGGGCCTGGGGCCAACGTCCTGACTTTC. Amino acid sequence: CASSQTGGPGANVLTF. Drawing the rest from reference TRBV28 and TRBJ2-6, the complete variable domain is DVKVTQSSRYLVKRTGEKVFLECVQDMDHENMFWYRQDPGLGLRLIYFSYDVKMKEKGDIPEGYSVSREKKERFSLILESASTNQTSMYLCASSQTGGPGANVLTFGAGSRLTVL.

The chain is built from TRBV25-1 and TRBJ2-5; possible D gene TRBD1, 6 bases. This CDR3 contains 16 residues. Germline V gene data show CDR1 as MGHDK and CDR2 as SYGVNS. Trimming pared 1 base from V and 1 base from J, leaving 13 bases between. This CDR3 reads CASSESGRGSQETQYF. The DNA of the CDR3 is TGTGCCAGCAGTGAATCGGGCAGGGGATCCCAAGAGACCCAGTACTTC.

This clone appeared a few times. The chain couples TRBV14 to TRBJ2-3; possible D gene TRBD2, 6 bases. Germline lookup yields CDR1 SGHDN and CDR2 FVKESK. The V and J ends lost 4 bases and 5 bases respectively, with 10 bases between them. The CDR3 consists of 13 residues. CDR3 region: CASSRGLGDTQYF. The DNA of the CDR3 is TGTGCCAGCAGCCGGGGACTTGGAGATACGCAGTATTTT.

This rearrangement joins TRBV18 to TRBJ2-5; 7 bases line up with TRBD1. V dropped 4 bases and J dropped 2; count of bases not matched to a gene: 7. The CDR3 spans 15 residues. Germline CDR1 KGHSH, CDR2 LQKENI. The CDR3 coding sequence is TGTGCCAGCTCACATTACGAGGGACAGCAAGAGACCCAGTACTTC. It specifies CASSHYEGQQETQYF. Full variable domain (remainder filled in from reference TRBV18 and TRBJ2-5): NAGVMQNPRHLVRRRGQEARLRCSPMKGHSHVYWYRQLPEEGLKFMVYLQKENIIDESGMPKERFSAEFPKEGPSILRIQQVVRGDSAAYFCASSHYEGQQETQYFGPGTRLLVL.

This clone was seen a few times. The chain couples TRBV6-5 to TRBJ1-5, with 8 bases lining up with TRBD1. CDR3 size: 15 residues. With 5 bases clipped from V and 0 bases from J, the junction kept 3 bases outside the gene matches. CDR1 and CDR2 (germline): MNHEY, SVGAGI. The CDR3 protein is CASSPGGPSNQPQHF. The CDR3 region has the DNA TGTGCCAGCAGTCCAGGGGGCCCTAGCAATCAGCCCCAGCATTTT.

The rearrangement links TRBV19 to TRBJ1-5, with 9 bases lining up with TRBD1. The CDR3 has 14 residues. V gave up 7 bases and J gave up 3 bases; unmatched junction bases: 4. Germline CDR1 and CDR2: LNHDA and SQIVND (reference sequence). DNA of the CDR3: TGTGCCAGTACTGGGGACAGGGTCAATCAGCCCCAGCATTTT. Protein: CASTGDRVNQPQHF.

This clone was recorded a few times. The genes are TRBV27 and TRBJ1-1; 7 positions agree with TRBD1. This CDR3 contains 14 residues. The germline V gene has CDR1 MNHEY and CDR2 SMNVEV (reference sequence). The ends lost 4 bases at V and 2 bases at J; junction bases unmatched: 4. Here the CDR3 DNA reads TGTGCCAGCAGTTGGGGGACAGTTAACACTGAAGCTTTCTTT. The encoded protein is CASSWGTVNTEAFF.

This chain links TRBV28 with TRBJ2-1; 8 bases align to TRBD2. The V and J ends lost 7 bases and 7 bases, in that order; junction bases with no gene match: 12. This CDR3 spans 15 amino acids. Per the germline V gene, CDR1 is MDHEN and CDR2 is SYDVKM. The CDR3 region is CASTLTSGRVNEQFF. CDR3 bases: TGTGCCAGCACCCTAACTAGCGGTCGGGTTAATGAGCAGTTCTTC. Filled out from reference TRBV28 and TRBJ2-1, the complete variable domain reads DVKVTQSSRYLVKRTGEKVFLECVQDMDHENMFWYRQDPGLGLRLIYFSYDVKMKEKGDIPEGYSVSREKKERFSLILESASTNQTSMYLCASTLTSGRVNEQFFGPGTRLTVL.

This chain links TRBV5-4 with TRBJ1-2; unclear D gene. The CDR3 extends over 15 amino acids. The germline V gene encodes CDR1 SGHNT and CDR2 YYREEE (reference sequence). Trimming removed 0 bases at V and 0 bases at J, with 9 bases between. The CDR3 nucleotides read TGTGCCAGCAGCTTGGGTGGCACCGCTAACTATGGCTACACCTTC. It specifies CASSLGGTANYGYTF.

This clone was found a few times. The V and J genes are TRBV5-1 and TRBJ2-3, with 13 nucleotides matching TRBD2. This CDR3 is 18 amino acids long. In germline, CDR1 is SGHRS, CDR2 YFSETQ. The trim removed 5 bases at V and 3 bases at J, leaving 12 bases unmatched. CDR3 DNA sequence: TGCGCCAGCAGTTTACGAAGGACTAGCGGGGGAGAAACAGATACGCAGTATTTT. Translation gives CASSLRRTSGGETDTQYF.

This clone occurred a few times. The chain couples TRBV5-1 to TRBJ1-2; 8 bases are shared with TRBD1. J gave up 7 bases and V 0 bases, and 2 bases lay outside the gene matches. The CDR3 extends over 13 amino acids. The V gene's germline CDR1 is SGHRS and CDR2 YFSETQ. The CDR3 bases are TGCGCCAGCAGCTTGGACAGGGGGGGTGGCTACACCTTC. The encoded protein is CASSLDRGGGYTF.

This clone was seen a handful of times. The J gene is TRBJ2-1, the V gene TRBV28; 9 bases map to TRBD1. CDR1 and CDR2 from the germline V gene are MDHEN and SYDVKM. The CDR3 spans 15 residues. The J segment lost 9 bases and the V segment lost 7 bases, leaving 13 bases of the junction unmatched. The CDR3 DNA sequence: TGTGCCAGCACCTCCGTGGGGACAGGGATCGCTGAGCAGTTCTTC. Translation: CASTSVGTGIAEQFF.

V usage is TRBV14 and J usage is TRBJ2-5; D not resolved. V was shortened by 1 base and J by 7 bases, with 10 bases between the two germline ends. Germline V lookup: CDR1 SGHDN, CDR2 FVKESK. The CDR3 totals 13 residues. The CDR3 protein is CASSQVGPGTQYF. The CDR3 coding sequence is TGTGCCAGCAGCCAAGTGGGTCCGGGGACCCAGTACTTC.

This clone was seen a handful of times. V usage is TRBV4-1 and J usage is TRBJ1-1; D call uncertain. Per the germline V gene, CDR1 is MGHRA and CDR2 is YSYEKL. Trimming took 1 base from V and 0 from J, leaving 6 bases between them. The CDR3 length is 14 residues. This CDR3 reads CASSQGALNTEAFF. For the CDR3, the DNA is TGCGCCAGCAGCCAAGGAGCCCTGAACACTGAAGCTTTCTTT.

This clone was observed a handful of times. J is TRBJ2-1 and V is TRBV7-3, with D maybe TRBD2 (5 bases). Trimming took 2 bases from V and 7 from J, leaving 15 bases between them. The V gene's germline CDR1 is SGHTA and CDR2 FQGTGA. CDR3 length: 15 residues. Written as DNA, the CDR3 is TGTGCCAGCAGCTTATCAGCGTTCCCGGGGAATGAGCAGTTCTTC. The encoded protein is CASSLSAFPGNEQFF.

The rearrangement joins TRBV18 to TRBJ2-3; 7 bases are a match to TRBD2. Germline V gives CDR1 KGHSH, CDR2 LQKENI. The CDR3 runs 16 residues. V was pared by 6 bases and J by 0 bases, with 9 bases of the junction left unmatched. CDR3 in amino acids: CASSRREETSTDTQYF. The CDR3 DNA reads TGTGCCAGCTCCCGCCGGGAGGAAACAAGCACAGATACGCAGTATTTT.

This clone was counted between two and nine times. V is TRBV18 and J is TRBJ2-5; a weak D match, TRBD2 (7 bases). The ends were cut back, 2 bases at V and 0 bases at J, with 10 bases in the middle. This CDR3 is built from 15 residues. Germline V gene sequence: CDR1 KGHSH, CDR2 LQKENI. CDR3 sequence reads: CASSPRGGNQETQYF. In DNA, the CDR3 is TGTGCCAGCTCACCAAGGGGGGGAAACCAAGAGACCCAGTACTTC.

This clone turned up a few times. The V and J genes are TRBV15 and TRBJ2-3, with 14 bases identical to TRBD2. The CDR3 runs 16 residues. Germline V gives CDR1 LNHNV, CDR2 YYDKDF (reference sequence). The V and J ends lost 3 bases and 5 bases, in that order; junction bases with no gene match: 4. For the CDR3, the DNA is TGTGCCACCAGCAGGTCCGGGACTAGCGGGGGAGATACGCAGTATTTT. Amino acid sequence: CATSRSGTSGGDTQYF.

This clone was recorded a few times. The chain uses TRBV28 and TRBJ2-6, with a possible D match to TRBD1 (5 bases). This CDR3 is built from 17 residues. The V end lost 3 bases, the J end lost 0 bases, and 12 bases lay between the germline ends. From germline, CDR1 is MDHEN and CDR2 SYDVKM. CDR3 region: CASSLRQISSGANVLTF. CDR3 bases: TGTGCCAGCAGTTTGAGACAGATAAGCTCTGGGGCCAACGTCCTGACTTTC.

This clone was detected only a few times. The chain uses TRBV4-1 and TRBJ1-3; the D gene is possibly TRBD1 (5 bases). Trimming took off 2 bases at V and 5 bases at J, with 10 bases between the two ends. CDR1 is MGHRA, CDR2 YSYEKL, per germline. CDR3 length: 14 amino acids. The DNA of the CDR3 is TGCGCCAGCAGCCAACCAGGGCAGCGAAACACCATATATTTT. Translating it yields CASSQPGQRNTIYF.

This clone was detected a few times. J is TRBJ1-2 and V is TRBV27; 9 nucleotides match TRBD1. Germline V lookup: CDR1 MNHEY, CDR2 SMNVEV (reference sequence). With 3 bases clipped from V and 7 bases from J, the junction kept 3 bases outside the gene matches. This CDR3 contains 13 residues. The CDR3 nucleotides read TGTGCCAGCAGTTTTACAGGGGGCGGTGGCTACACCTTC. It translates to CASSFTGGGGYTF.

The CDR3 bases are TGCAGCGTTGCGGGGGGGATCAATCAGCCCCAGCATTTT. This sequence encodes CSVAGGINQPQHF. This chain joins TRBV29-1 and TRBJ1-5; D perhaps matches TRBD1 (5 bases). This CDR3 region has 13 residues. Trimming shortened V by 4 bases and J by 3 bases, and 10 bases separated the two germline ends. Germline lookup yields CDR1 SQVTM and CDR2 ANQGSEA.

The CDR3 DNA reads TGTGCCAGCAGCCAAGAGTCGTACAATGAGCAGTTCTTC. This encodes CASSQESYNEQFF. The V call is TRBV4-2, the J call TRBJ2-1; D not resolved. V shed 0 bases and J shed 4 bases, with 4 bases lying between them. This CDR3 is built from 13 residues. Germline CDR1 reads LGHNA; CDR2 reads YNFKEQ.

This chain joins TRBV5-1 and TRBJ2-4; TRBD2 matches at 7 bases. CDR3 size: 14 residues. CDR1 and CDR2 (germline): SGHRS, YFSETQ. With V trimmed by 0 bases and J by 6 bases, 3 bases remained unmatched. In DNA form, the CDR3 reads TGCGCCAGCAGCTTGGTCCCTAGCGGAAACATTCAGTACTTC. It encodes CASSLVPSGNIQYF.

This clone appeared a few times. The chain links TRBV6-5 to TRBJ2-5; 7 bases are shared with TRBD1. V dropped 2 bases and J dropped 2; count of bases not matched to a gene: 5. The CDR3 is 15 amino acids. From germline, CDR1 is MNHEY and CDR2 SVGAGI. The CDR3 loop reads CASSYKGQSQETQYF. CDR3 nucleotide sequence: TGTGCCAGCAGTTACAAGGGACAGTCTCAAGAGACCCAGTACTTC.